This TCR beta chain was recovered during a study of beta chain features in type 1 diabetes. Whole-study findings and limits: Moderate yet significant TCRB CDR3 shortening was seen in Type 1 diabetes patients in all four CD4+ subsets.

This clone was observed many times. The target antigen is unknown. All of the isolated RNA was reverse transcribed, so expressed TCRB transcripts were sequenced. TCRdb keeps only in-frame clones here, not all; method: immunoSEQ multiplex PCR. The sample has tens of thousands of clones; 35% to 50% are singletons. This CDR3 has 16 residues. Germline values: CDR1 SGDLS, CDR2 YYNGEE. Germline trimming cut 3 bases from V and 1 base from J; bases unmatched to any gene: 4. The clonotype originates from a man younger than 40 with type 1 diabetes. Sequenced: Tregs from blood. The V call is TRBV9, the J call TRBJ2-6, with 7 bases identical to TRBD1. The CDR3 protein is CASSGKQGSGANVLTF. The CDR3 region has the DNA TGTGCCAGCAGCGGTAAACAGGGGTCTGGGGCCAACGTCCTGACTTTC.